This is a list of T cell receptor beta chains from one sample in a study of T cells after posttransplantation cyclophosphamide. Using immunoSEQ multiplex PCR, the repertoire was profiled, and TCRdb retains in-frame clones only, with some absent. The sample carries more than 50,000 clones, approximately 86% recorded once. What was sequenced was PBMCs. The receptors originated from a young man with a blood cancer, CMV-positive, and with a related stem cell donor. Each CDR3 is given with its conserved first and last residue. Each record gives: J gene, clone size, V gene, D gene, CDR3 protein, CDR3 DNA. A D gene is named only where the DNA matches it firmly. Not every row has a clone size; where given, it reads once, few, many or a size class.

j_call: TRBJ2-2; clone_size: .; v_call: TRBV11-3; d_call: .; cdr3_aa: CASSGKRQGTGELFF; cdr3_nt: TGTGCCAGCAGCGGGAAGAGGCAGGGCACCGGGGAGCTGTTTTTT
j_call: TRBJ2-3; clone_size: .; v_call: TRBV4-1; d_call: .; cdr3_aa: CASSHPDFTDTQYF; cdr3_nt: TGCGCCAGCAGCCACCCGGACTTCACAGATACGCAGTATTTT
j_call: TRBJ2-1; clone_size: few; v_call: TRBV2; d_call: TRBD1; cdr3_aa: CASSGPQGVRQFF; cdr3_nt: TGTGCCAGCAGCGGACCCCAGGGGGTGAGGCAGTTCTTC
j_call: TRBJ1-1; clone_size: .; v_call: TRBV5-1; d_call: TRBD1; cdr3_aa: CASSARQGHTEAFF; cdr3_nt: TGCGCCAGTAGCGCCCGACAGGGTCACACTGAAGCTTTCTTT
j_call: TRBJ2-2; clone_size: .; v_call: TRBV5-1; d_call: TRBD1; cdr3_aa: CASGRQGPTGELFF; cdr3_nt: TGCGCCAGCGGGAGACAGGGCCCCACCGGGGAGCTGTTTTTT
j_call: TRBJ2-7; clone_size: .; v_call: TRBV5-4; d_call: TRBD1; cdr3_aa: CASSSTGTAYEQYF; cdr3_nt: TGTGCCAGCAGCTCCACCGGGACAGCTTACGAGCAGTACTTC
j_call: TRBJ2-2; clone_size: few; v_call: TRBV2; d_call: TRBD2; cdr3_aa: CASTSGIPTGELFF; cdr3_nt: TGTGCCAGCACTAGCGGGATACCCACCGGGGAGCTGTTTTTT
j_call: TRBJ2-1; clone_size: .; v_call: TRBV5-6; d_call: TRBD2; cdr3_aa: CASSFTTSGYNEQFF; cdr3_nt: TGTGCCAGCAGCTTTACTACTAGCGGTTACAATGAGCAGTTCTTC
j_call: TRBJ2-7; clone_size: .; v_call: TRBV7-2; d_call: .; cdr3_aa: CASSLEYSSYEQYF; cdr3_nt: TGTGCCAGCAGCTTAGAGTACAGCTCCTACGAGCAGTACTTC
j_call: TRBJ2-3; clone_size: .; v_call: TRBV27; d_call: .; cdr3_aa: CASSLRDTQYF; cdr3_nt: TGTGCCAGCAGTTTGAGGGATACGCAGTATTTT
j_call: TRBJ2-1; clone_size: few; v_call: TRBV28; d_call: .; cdr3_aa: CASSPGHNHYNEQFF; cdr3_nt: TGTGCCAGCAGTCCCGGACACAACCATTACAATGAGCAGTTCTTC
j_call: TRBJ2-4; clone_size: .; v_call: TRBV6-5; d_call: .; cdr3_aa: CASSYGQGSIQYF; cdr3_nt: TGTGCCAGCAGTTACGGGCAGGGAAGCATTCAGTACTTC
j_call: TRBJ1-5; clone_size: .; v_call: TRBV23-1; d_call: .; cdr3_aa: CASKVDRYSNQPQHF; cdr3_nt: TGCGCCAGCAAAGTAGACAGATATAGCAATCAGCCCCAGCATTTT
j_call: TRBJ2-7; clone_size: .; v_call: TRBV11-2; d_call: TRBD1; cdr3_aa: CASRVTTGVSSYEQYF; cdr3_nt: TGTGCCAGCAGAGTTACAACAGGGGTCAGCTCCTACGAGCAGTACTTC
j_call: TRBJ2-5; clone_size: once; v_call: TRBV6-1; d_call: TRBD2; cdr3_aa: CASSEAVAGGPFQETQYF; cdr3_nt: TGTGCCAGCAGTGAAGCAGTAGCGGGAGGGCCGTTCCAAGAGACCCAGTACTTC
j_call: TRBJ2-5; clone_size: .; v_call: TRBV14; d_call: TRBD1; cdr3_aa: CASSPYRGIAAETQYF; cdr3_nt: TGTGCCAGCAGCCCTTACAGGGGGATCGCTGCAGAGACCCAGTACTTC
j_call: TRBJ1-2; clone_size: .; v_call: TRBV27; d_call: .; cdr3_aa: CASSQQGDYGYTF; cdr3_nt: TGTGCCAGCAGTCAACAGGGCGACTATGGCTACACCTTC
j_call: TRBJ2-2; clone_size: .; v_call: TRBV4-2; d_call: .; cdr3_aa: CASSQLGAIRDTGELFF; cdr3_nt: TGTGCCAGCAGCCAACTTGGAGCGATCCGCGACACCGGGGAGCTGTTTTTT
j_call: TRBJ1-5; clone_size: .; v_call: TRBV6-4; d_call: .; cdr3_aa: CANSQGTILVYSNQPQHF; cdr3_nt: TGTGCCAACTCGCAGGGGACCATTCTAGTTTATAGCAATCAGCCCCAGCATTTT
j_call: TRBJ2-3; clone_size: .; v_call: TRBV4-1; d_call: TRBD2; cdr3_aa: CASSQFSGRGDTQYF; cdr3_nt: TGCGCCAGCAGCCAATTTAGCGGGAGAGGGGATACGCAGTATTTT
j_call: TRBJ2-7; clone_size: once; v_call: TRBV7-3; d_call: TRBD1; cdr3_aa: CASSLGTGTEQYF; cdr3_nt: TGTGCCAGCAGCTTGGGGACAGGGACCGAGCAGTACTTC
j_call: TRBJ1-5; clone_size: .; v_call: TRBV7-2; d_call: .; cdr3_aa: CASSLLSVSNQPQHF; cdr3_nt: TGTGCCAGCAGCTTACTATCTGTTAGCAATCAGCCCCAGCATTTT
j_call: TRBJ2-7; clone_size: .; v_call: TRBV30; d_call: TRBD2; cdr3_aa: CAWTPLAGVAEQYF; cdr3_nt: TGTGCCTGGACCCCACTAGCGGGAGTCGCCGAGCAGTACTTC
j_call: TRBJ2-3; clone_size: .; v_call: TRBV11-2; d_call: .; cdr3_aa: CASSLVGRGTDTQYF; cdr3_nt: TGTGCCAGCAGCTTAGTCGGCAGGGGCACAGATACGCAGTATTTT
j_call: TRBJ1-5; clone_size: .; v_call: TRBV5-5; d_call: TRBD1; cdr3_aa: CASRLSTGGGQPQHF; cdr3_nt: TGTGCCAGCAGGCTTTCTACAGGGGGAGGGCAGCCCCAGCATTTT
j_call: TRBJ1-5; clone_size: .; v_call: TRBV5-6; d_call: TRBD1; cdr3_aa: CASTRTGVSNQPQHF; cdr3_nt: TGTGCCAGCACGAGGACAGGGGTCAGCAATCAGCCCCAGCATTTT
j_call: TRBJ2-1; clone_size: .; v_call: TRBV5-1; d_call: .; cdr3_aa: CASRFRDTYNEQFF; cdr3_nt: TGCGCCAGCAGATTCCGAGACACTTACAATGAGCAGTTCTTC
j_call: TRBJ1-5; clone_size: few; v_call: TRBV2; d_call: .; cdr3_aa: CASSRGGYSNQPQHF; cdr3_nt: TGTGCCAGCAGTCGGGGGGGCTATAGCAATCAGCCCCAGCATTTT
j_call: TRBJ1-5; clone_size: .; v_call: TRBV19; d_call: TRBD1; cdr3_aa: CASSIAGGPYQPQHF; cdr3_nt: TGTGCCAGTAGTATAGCAGGGGGGCCCTATCAGCCCCAGCATTTT
j_call: TRBJ2-1; clone_size: .; v_call: TRBV7-3; d_call: .; cdr3_aa: CASSLRRDMREQFF; cdr3_nt: TGTGCCAGCAGCTTAAGACGGGATATGCGTGAGCAGTTCTTC
j_call: TRBJ1-1; clone_size: .; v_call: TRBV5-1; d_call: .; cdr3_aa: CASSLVVGRDTEAFF; cdr3_nt: TGCGCCAGCAGCTTGGTTGTAGGGAGGGACACTGAAGCTTTCTTT
j_call: TRBJ1-1; clone_size: .; v_call: TRBV7-9; d_call: .; cdr3_aa: CASSPPNTEAFF; cdr3_nt: TGTGCCAGCAGCCCTCCGAACACTGAAGCTTTCTTT
j_call: TRBJ2-5; clone_size: .; v_call: TRBV6-1; d_call: .; cdr3_aa: CASRSSWAQETQYF; cdr3_nt: TGTGCCAGCAGGTCATCCTGGGCCCAAGAGACCCAGTACTTC
j_call: TRBJ2-1; clone_size: once; v_call: TRBV7-9; d_call: .; cdr3_aa: CASSLRGTSQKNNEQFF; cdr3_nt: TGTGCCAGCAGCTTACGGGGGACCAGTCAGAAAAACAATGAGCAGTTCTTC
j_call: TRBJ1-2; clone_size: .; v_call: TRBV11-2; d_call: TRBD1; cdr3_aa: CASSTPGGQGGNYGYTF; cdr3_nt: TGTGCCAGCAGCACCCCCGGCGGACAGGGTGGAAACTATGGCTACACCTTC
j_call: TRBJ1-5; clone_size: .; v_call: TRBV29-1; d_call: .; cdr3_aa: CSVLDGSSNQPQHF; cdr3_nt: TGCAGCGTCCTAGATGGGAGTAGTAATCAGCCCCAGCATTTT
j_call: TRBJ2-6; clone_size: .; v_call: TRBV7-6; d_call: .; cdr3_aa: CASSFRHPSGANVLTF; cdr3_nt: TGTGCCAGCAGCTTTCGACACCCCTCTGGGGCCAACGTCCTGACTTTC